The next 29 T cell receptor beta chains were all read from a single sample in a study of beta chain features in type 1 diabetes. Reverse transcribing all isolated RNA meant expressed TCRB transcripts were sequenced. The repertoire was sequenced with immunoSEQ multiplex PCR; TCRdb's copy has only in-frame clones and lacks some. The repertoire holds about 360,000 clones, with over 10% as singletons. Sequenced: naive CD4+ T cells from blood. The origin of the receptors is a man between 18 and 29 years old in good health.

This clone has only a few counts. This chain uses TRBV5-6 with TRBJ2-5; a weak D match, TRBD1 (5 bases). The germline V gene encodes CDR1 SGHDT and CDR2 YYEEEE. V lost 4 bases to trimming and J lost 7 bases, with 14 bases between them. The CDR3 runs 13 residues. CDR3 loop: CASSRQGLATQYF. CDR3 DNA sequence: TGTGCCAGCAGCCGGCAGGGTCTGGCGACCCAGTACTTC.

This clone was counted only a few times. V and J are TRBV4-2 and TRBJ1-2; 12 nucleotides match TRBD1. The CDR3 consists of 15 residues. V dropped 1 base and J dropped 7; count of bases not matched to a gene: 4. Germline V lookup: CDR1 LGHNA, CDR2 YNFKEQ. The CDR3 DNA is TGTGCCAGCAGCCAAGCGGGGACAGGGGGCCGTGGCTACACCTTC. It is translated as CASSQAGTGGRGYTF.

This clone was detected a few times. Other DNA sequences in this sample translate to the same CDR3. The chain is built from TRBV9 and TRBJ2-1, with a tentative D call TRBD2 (7 bases). Looked up from germline, CDR1 is SGDLS and CDR2 is YYNGEE. CDR3 length: 15 amino acids. Deletions cut 0 bases from V and 2 bases from J, with 9 bases between. The CDR3 bases are TGTGCCAGCAGCGTAGGCGGGGGCCCCTACAATGAGCAGTTCTTC. It is translated as CASSVGGGPYNEQFF. Full variable domain (rest looked up from reference TRBV9 and TRBJ2-1): DSGVTQTPKHLITATGQRVTLRCSPRSGDLSVYWYQQSLDQGLQFLIQYYNGEERAKGNILERFSAQQFPDLHSELNLSSLELGDSALYFCASSVGGGPYNEQFFGPGTRLTVL.

This clone was observed a few times. The CDR3 sequence is CASSDPIVQGNTEAFF. The CDR3 nucleotides are TGTGCCAGCAGTGACCCCATAGTACAGGGGAACACTGAAGCTTTCTTT. The J gene is TRBJ1-1, the V gene TRBV6-4; D is possibly TRBD1 (6 bases). The CDR3 has 16 amino acids. The V end was cut by 2 bases, the J end by 1 base, with 14 bases between. Germline loops: CDR1 MRHNA, CDR2 SNTAGT.

A few counts support this clone. This chain joins TRBV19 and TRBJ2-3; tentatively, D is TRBD2 (5 bases). This CDR3 comprises 13 residues. Trimming left V 6 bases short and J 0 bases short, with 7 bases between. Germline assignment: CDR1 LNHDA and CDR2 SQIVND (reference sequence). The CDR3 DNA sequence: TGTGCCAGTAGGCGGGCTAGCACAGATACGCAGTATTTT. As protein: CASRRASTDTQYF.

The genes are TRBV5-1 and TRBJ2-7; 10 bases are a match to TRBD1. V dropped 2 bases and J dropped 1; count of bases not matched to a gene: 3. The germline V gene encodes CDR1 SGHRS and CDR2 YFSETQ. The CDR3 is 15 residues long. The CDR3 DNA follows: TGCGCCAGCAGCTTTACGGACAGGGGGTCCTACGAGCAGTACTTC. This translates into CASSFTDRGSYEQYF.

V is TRBV11-2 and J is TRBJ2-7, with 7 nucleotides matching TRBD2. Trimming cost V 8 bases and J 4 bases; bases outside gene matches: 8. CDR3 length equals 13 residues. Germline lookup yields CDR1 SGHAT and CDR2 FQNNGV. The DNA for the CDR3 is TGTGCCAGCGGGCGACTAGCCGTTTACGAGCAGTACTTC. Translated, it gives CASGRLAVYEQYF.

This chain links TRBV30 with TRBJ2-2; the match to TRBD2 covers 7 bases. The V and J ends lost 0 bases and 5 bases, in that order; junction bases with no gene match: 18. Germline CDR1 and CDR2: GTSNPN and SVGIG (reference sequence). The CDR3 length is 19 residues. The CDR3 DNA follows: TGTGCCTGGAGTGTACTTGGGGGGGAACGGTCGTACTTTACCGGGGAGCTGTTTTTT. Translation: CAWSVLGGERSYFTGELFF.

J is TRBJ1-5 and V is TRBV27; no definite D call. The V gene's germline CDR1 is MNHEY and CDR2 SMNVEV (reference sequence). V gave up 3 bases and J gave up 0 bases, with 9 bases separating them. The CDR3 spans 15 residues. The CDR3 loop reads CASSFSFVSNQPQHF. The CDR3 region has the DNA TGTGCCAGCAGTTTTAGTTTCGTTAGCAATCAGCCCCAGCATTTT.

The chain carries TRBV6-5 and TRBJ1-2, with TRBD1 matching over 8 bases. The trim removed 0 bases at V and 6 bases at J, leaving 6 bases unmatched. The CDR3 is 15 residues long. Germline CDR1 reads MNHEY; CDR2 reads SVGAGI. The chain's CDR3 is CASSYSDSGGDGYTF. In DNA, the CDR3 is TGTGCCAGCAGTTACTCGGACTCAGGGGGCGATGGCTACACCTTC.

This clone was detected a few times. The chain joins TRBV28 to TRBJ1-5, with 8 bases fitting TRBD1. This CDR3 spans 16 amino acids. Germline V gene sequence: CDR1 MDHEN, CDR2 SYDVKM. Trimming took 1 base from V and 2 from J; bases not matched to a gene: 4. CDR3 in DNA: TGTGCCAGCAGTTTATCCCTACAGGGGGGCAATCAGCCCCAGCATTTT. This gives the protein CASSLSLQGGNQPQHF. The variable domain in full, completed from reference TRBV28 and TRBJ1-5, reads DVKVTQSSRYLVKRTGEKVFLECVQDMDHENMFWYRQDPGLGLRLIYFSYDVKMKEKGDIPEGYSVSREKKERFSLILESASTNQTSMYLCASSLSLQGGNQPQHFGDGTRLSIL.

V and J are TRBV28 and TRBJ2-1; a possible D gene is TRBD2 (5 bases). The CDR3 has 15 amino acids. V lost 3 bases and J lost 3, with 12 bases in between. Germline lookup yields CDR1 MDHEN and CDR2 SYDVKM. CDR3 in amino acids: CASSLSSLGYNEQFF. CDR3 coding DNA: TGTGCCAGCAGTTTGTCTAGCCTTGGCTACAATGAGCAGTTCTTC. Full variable domain (remainder filled in from reference TRBV28 and TRBJ2-1): DVKVTQSSRYLVKRTGEKVFLECVQDMDHENMFWYRQDPGLGLRLIYFSYDVKMKEKGDIPEGYSVSREKKERFSLILESASTNQTSMYLCASSLSSLGYNEQFFGPGTRLTVL.

This clone was seen only a few times. The sample contains more than one DNA sequence encoding this CDR3. The rearrangement links TRBV5-4 to TRBJ2-3; D remains ambiguous. Germline V gives CDR1 SGHNT, CDR2 YYREEE (reference sequence). This CDR3 comprises 14 residues. Trimming cost V 3 bases and J 6 bases, with 14 bases left between them. CDR3 amino acids: CASSSPDSRDTQYF. The CDR3 bases are TGTGCCAGCAGCTCTCCTGACTCGCGGGATACGCAGTATTTT.

This clone was seen a handful of times. The chain couples TRBV29-1 to TRBJ1-1, with 7 bases identical to TRBD1. Germline-derived CDR1 and CDR2 are SQVTM and ANQGSEA. The CDR3 length is 13 residues. Trimming cost V 6 bases and J 0 bases; bases outside gene matches: 4. This CDR3 is CSVDRVVNTEAFF. The CDR3 DNA reads TGCAGCGTCGACAGGGTAGTGAACACTGAAGCTTTCTTT.

This chain uses TRBV28 with TRBJ1-4; tentatively, D is TRBD1 (5 bases). V lost 6 bases, J lost 0 bases, and 14 bases lay in between. This CDR3 contains 16 residues. From germline, CDR1 is MDHEN and CDR2 SYDVKM. The CDR3 reads CASSRHGQATNEKLFF. The CDR3 DNA reads TGTGCCAGCAGCCGCCATGGACAAGCAACTAATGAAAAACTGTTTTTT.

This chain connects TRBV30 to TRBJ1-3; D is unclear. The CDR3 has 14 residues. Germline V gene data show CDR1 as GTSNPN and CDR2 as SVGIG (reference sequence). Trimming stripped 4 bases from V and 0 bases from J, with 10 bases between. CDR3 protein: CAWKGGPSGNTIYF. The CDR3 DNA follows: TGTGCCTGGAAAGGCGGGCCCTCTGGAAACACCATATATTTT.

This clone was counted a few times. V and J are TRBV9 and TRBJ2-5, with a tentative D call TRBD2 (7 bases). The CDR3 consists of 14 residues. Per germline, CDR1 SGDLS and CDR2 YYNGEE. V gave up 1 base and J gave up 5 bases, with 12 bases separating them. CDR3 sequence reads: CASSVRGAGETQYF. CDR3 bases: TGTGCCAGCAGCGTACGGGGGGCTGGGGAGACCCAGTACTTC. The full variable domain, completed using reference TRBV9 and TRBJ2-5, is DSGVTQTPKHLITATGQRVTLRCSPRSGDLSVYWYQQSLDQGLQFLIQYYNGEERAKGNILERFSAQQFPDLHSELNLSSLELGDSALYFCASSVRGAGETQYFGPGTRLLVL.

V is TRBV7-3 and J is TRBJ2-1; 9 bases match TRBD1. V shed 4 bases and J 3 bases; nucleotides not matched to a gene: 4. CDR1 and CDR2 (germline): SGHTA, FQGTGA. The CDR3 runs 15 residues. As DNA, the CDR3 is TGTGCCAGCAGCTCGGGACAGGGTAACTACAATGAGCAGTTCTTC. Translated, it gives CASSSGQGNYNEQFF.

V usage is TRBV7-2 and J usage is TRBJ2-1; 9 nucleotides line up with TRBD1. Trimming at V came to 2 bases and at J to 0 bases, leaving 11 bases not matched to a gene. Looked up from germline, CDR1 is SGHTA and CDR2 is FQGNSA. This CDR3 is built from 19 residues. Here the CDR3 DNA reads TGTGCCAGCAGCTTACCATCGGGACAGGGAAGGAGCTCCTACAATGAGCAGTTCTTC. It yields the protein CASSLPSGQGRSSYNEQFF.

Here the CDR3 DNA reads TGCGCCAGCAGCGGAGGGACAGAGCCCTATGGCTACACCTTC. Translating gives CASSGGTEPYGYTF. The chain links TRBV5-1 to TRBJ1-2, with 7 nucleotides matching TRBD1. Germline trimming cut 4 bases from V and 4 bases from J; bases unmatched to any gene: 7. This CDR3 has 14 amino acids. In germline, CDR1 is SGHRS, CDR2 YFSETQ.

The V gene is TRBV4-3, the J gene TRBJ1-2; TRBD1 matches 7 bases. The CDR3 runs to 15 residues. Trimming at V came to 0 bases and at J to 3 bases, leaving 4 bases not matched to a gene. Germline V CDR1 and CDR2: LGHNA, YSLEER. The DNA for the CDR3 is TGCGCCAGCAGCCAAGAGCACGGGACAGACTATGGCTACACCTTC. Translation gives CASSQEHGTDYGYTF.

The chain joins TRBV30 to TRBJ1-5; weak D call: TRBD1 (5 bases). Germline CDR1 is GTSNPN and CDR2 is SVGIG (reference sequence). CDR3 length equals 14 residues. Trimming removed 4 bases at V and 6 bases at J, with 16 bases between. The chain's CDR3 is CAWTRGGDGQPQHF. CDR3 DNA: TGTGCCTGGACCCGAGGAGGGGACGGTCAGCCCCAGCATTTT.

A few counts support this clone. V is TRBV7-2 and J is TRBJ2-3; tentative D call: TRBD2 (5 bases). CDR3 size: 12 residues. Trimming shortened V by 6 bases and J by 6 bases, and 10 bases separated the two germline ends. CDR1 SGHTA and CDR2 FQGNSA come from the germline V gene. The CDR3 loop reads CASRPSGDTQYF. The CDR3 DNA reads as TGTGCCAGCAGACCAAGCGGCGATACGCAGTATTTT. The full variable domain, with the rest looked up from reference TRBV7-2 and TRBJ2-3, is GAGVSQSPSNKVTEKGKDVELRCDPISGHTALYWYRQSLGQGLEFLIYFQGNSAPDKSGLPSDRFSAERTGGSVSTLTIQRTQQEDSAVYLCASRPSGDTQYFGPGTRLTVL.

This clone was counted a few times. CDR3 bases: TGTGCCAGCAGCCCCGGTAGACAGGGGGGCTACGAGCAGTACTTC. Translated: CASSPGRQGGYEQYF. The J gene is TRBJ2-7, the V gene TRBV7-3; 9 bases are shared with TRBD1. The CDR3 totals 15 residues. Trimming took 5 bases from V and 3 from J; bases not matched to a gene: 8. Germline CDR1 SGHTA, CDR2 FQGTGA.

The chain's CDR3 is CASSAREGLRYF. The CDR3 DNA sequence: TGTGCCAGCAGCGCGCGGGAGGGTTTGCGATATTTT. V and J are TRBV9 and TRBJ2-3, with 9 nucleotides matching TRBD2. This CDR3 spans 12 amino acids. The germline V gene encodes CDR1 SGDLS and CDR2 YYNGEE. Trimming at V came to 3 bases and at J to 15 bases, leaving 8 bases not matched to a gene.

As regards this clone: At one boundary the junction diverges from the germline segment, which might be a read error. V is TRBV18 and J is TRBJ1-2, with TRBD1 identical over 8 bases. This CDR3 has 13 amino acids. Germline V CDR1 and CDR2: KGHSH, LQKENI. CDR3 in amino acids: CASSPMARGLPIF. In DNA form, the CDR3 reads TGTGCCAGCTCACCAATGGCCAGGGGGCTTCCTATCTTC.

This clone came up a few times. In the same sample, other DNA sequences code for this CDR3. The V and J genes are TRBV11-2 and TRBJ1-1, with D tentatively TRBD1 (6 bases). Germline values: CDR1 SGHAT, CDR2 FQNNGV. The CDR3 contains 13 residues. The V end was cut by 4 bases, the J end by 3 bases, with 9 bases between. The CDR3 loop is CASSSDRDTEAFF. CDR3 DNA: TGTGCCAGCAGCTCGGACAGAGACACTGAAGCTTTCTTT.

This clone was observed a few times. The V and J genes are TRBV30 and TRBJ1-1; D ambiguous. CDR1 is GTSNPN, CDR2 SVGIG, per germline (reference sequence). Trimming stripped 2 bases from V and 1 base from J, with 17 bases between. This CDR3 is built from 16 residues. DNA for the CDR3: TGTGCCTGGAGTCTTAAACTGCCCCACCAGAACACTGAAGCTTTCTTT. It codes for CAWSLKLPHQNTEAFF.

This clone was counted only a few times. This rearrangement joins TRBV9 to TRBJ2-1; the match to TRBD2 covers 10 bases. CDR1 is SGDLS and CDR2 is YYNGEE in the germline V gene. Trimming at V came to 3 bases and at J to 0 bases, leaving 6 bases not matched to a gene. CDR3 size: 17 residues. The DNA of the CDR3 is TGTGCCAGCAGCGCTGAAATAGCGGGGGGCTCCTACAATGAGCAGTTCTTC. Its translation is CASSAEIAGGSYNEQFF.